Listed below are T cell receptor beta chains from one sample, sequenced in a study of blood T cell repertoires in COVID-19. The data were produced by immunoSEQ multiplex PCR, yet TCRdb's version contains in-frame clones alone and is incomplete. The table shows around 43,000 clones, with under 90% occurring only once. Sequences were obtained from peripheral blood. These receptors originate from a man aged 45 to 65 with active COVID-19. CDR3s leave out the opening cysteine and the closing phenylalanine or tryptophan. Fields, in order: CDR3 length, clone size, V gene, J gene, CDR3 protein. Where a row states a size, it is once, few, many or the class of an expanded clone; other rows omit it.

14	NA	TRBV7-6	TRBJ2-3	ASSLEVAGSADTQY
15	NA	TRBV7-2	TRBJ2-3	ASSLRLAGGRNHTQY
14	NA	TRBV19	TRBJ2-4	ASSVPGQVFQNIQY
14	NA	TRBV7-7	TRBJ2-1	ASSTGTGEPYNEQF
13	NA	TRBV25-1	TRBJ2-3	ASTGDREWADTQY
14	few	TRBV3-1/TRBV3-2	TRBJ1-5	ASSQGQSYSNQPQH
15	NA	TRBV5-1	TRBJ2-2	ASSSGLAGEIAGELF
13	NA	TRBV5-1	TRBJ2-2	ASTSTTTNTGELF
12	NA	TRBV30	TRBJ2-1	AWDGLAGVGEQF
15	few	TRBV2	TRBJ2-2	ASSEGASGRNTGELF
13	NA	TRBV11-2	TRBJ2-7	ASSLDRVEVNEQY
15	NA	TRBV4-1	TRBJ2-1	ASSQGRQGNTNNEQF
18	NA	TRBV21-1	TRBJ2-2	ASSIFSGTSGRVNTGELF
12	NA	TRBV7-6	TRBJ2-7	ASSFGMGTYEQY
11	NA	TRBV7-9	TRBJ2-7	ASSRDSPYEQY
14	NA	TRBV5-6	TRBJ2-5	ASRGLAGGPLETQY
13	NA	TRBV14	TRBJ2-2	ASSQVPVGTGELF
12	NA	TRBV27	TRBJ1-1	ASSSWQGVTEAF
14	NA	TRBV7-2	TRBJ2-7	ASSETSGTLSYEQY
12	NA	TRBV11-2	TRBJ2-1	ASSPLAVYNEQF
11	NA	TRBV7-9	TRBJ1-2	ASSLVQNYGYT
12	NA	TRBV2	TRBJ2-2	ASSANRGHGELF
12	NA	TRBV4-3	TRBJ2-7	ASSQDFSSYEQY
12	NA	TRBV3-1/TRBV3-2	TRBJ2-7	ASSLSGTRGEQY
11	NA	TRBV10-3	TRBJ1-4	AISGSGGEKLF
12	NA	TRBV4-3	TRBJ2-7	ASSRGQGAYEQY
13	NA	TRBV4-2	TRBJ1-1	ASSQGSGGFTEAF
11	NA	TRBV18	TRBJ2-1	ASSPTSDPEQF
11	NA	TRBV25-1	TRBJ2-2	ASSVTGAGELF
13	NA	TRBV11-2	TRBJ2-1	ASSLGLAGVDEQF
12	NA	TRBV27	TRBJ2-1	ASTSSGRADGQF
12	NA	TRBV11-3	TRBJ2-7	ASSLERERYEQY
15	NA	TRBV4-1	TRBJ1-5	ASSQEGGELRNQPQH
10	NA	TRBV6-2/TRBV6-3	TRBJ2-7	ASSGTGYEQY
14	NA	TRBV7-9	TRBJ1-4	ASSSRMGAVNEKLF
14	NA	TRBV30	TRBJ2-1	AWSGTSGRSYNEQF
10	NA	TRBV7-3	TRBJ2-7	ATSGELGEQY
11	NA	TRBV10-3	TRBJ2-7	AIWDRGLREQY
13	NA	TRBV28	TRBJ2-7	ASSLTASSSYEQY